This T cell receptor beta chain was obtained from a study of radiation and T cells in renal cell carcinoma. The assay was immunoSEQ multiplex PCR, and TCRdb's table has in-frame clones only and misses some. Here the sample spans 80,000 or so clones, 89% being singletons. Indicated time point: blood 4 weeks post-SBRT, at nephrectomy. Treatment given: 15 Gy SBRT to primary tumor, nephrectomy 4 weeks later. V lost 6 bases and J lost 4, with 18 bases in between. The germline V gene has CDR1 SNHLY and CDR2 FYNNEI. The CDR3 extends over 15 amino acids. The TCR was taken from a woman between 70 and 85 years old with renal cell carcinoma. The input for sequencing was blood, taken from a patient whose treatment included radiotherapy and nephrectomy. The chain combines TRBV2 with TRBJ1-2; tentative D call: TRBD1 (5 bases). The CDR3 here is CASRKDTRVVYGYTF. The CDR3 nucleotides read TGTGCCAGCAGGAAGGACACACGGGTGGTCTATGGCTACACCTTC.